This T cell receptor (beta chain) was recorded in a study of CD8 T cell repertoires and HIV-1 epitope variants. The protocol was immunoSEQ multiplex PCR, while the TCRdb copy is restricted to in-frame clones and leaves out a portion. The table lists roughly 7,000 clones, under 75% of them singletons. This clone has just one count. Its target is unknown. The CDR3 length is 12 residues. Germline CDR1 is SGHDT and CDR2 is YYEEEE. Trimming removed 3 bases from V and 11 bases from J, with 12 bases in between. The sequenced material came from cultured CD8+ T cells derived from PBMCs. The rearrangement links TRBV5-6 to TRBJ2-1; D unclear. The TCR was taken from a male donor with HIV. CDR3 sequence: CASSSIQNQQFF. The CDR3 DNA reads TGTGCCAGCAGCTCTATCCAAAATCAGCAGTTCTTC.